The 21 T cell receptor beta chains listed next were all sequenced from one sample in a study of human T cells and chemical hapten exposure. MiXCR, run by TCRdb on the RACE reads, gives a single entry per CDR3 protein. The sample lists around 380,000 distinct CDR3 sequences, around 5.5% occurring once. Regarding time point: pre-sensitization, week 0. Treatment here: therapeutic diphenylcyclopropenone sensitization with weekly scalp DPC. Sequenced material: whole blood, taken in connection with sensitization to the hapten diphenylcyclopropenone (DPC). These receptor sequences come from a woman aged 18 to 35 with alopecia areata. Some clones in this sample may be carry-over from other donors' samples.

Notes on this clonotype: The junction differs from germline at one of its ends, possibly a read error. The rearrangement uses TRBV10-3 and TRBJ2-3; 8 bases align to TRBD2. The CDR3 has 13 amino acids. Germline V gene lookup returns CDR1 ENHRY and CDR2 SYGVKD. DNA for the CDR3: TGTGCCGTCAGCGGGGGCCGCACAGATACGCAGTATTTT. Its protein product is CAVSGGRTDTQYF.

This clonotype was recorded at least ten times. The gene calls are TRBV28 and TRBJ2-7, with 7 bases that match TRBD1. This CDR3 has 12 residues. Trimming at V came to 6 bases and at J to 4 bases, leaving 3 bases not matched to a gene. Germline V gives CDR1 MDHEN, CDR2 SYDVKM. Written as DNA, the CDR3 is TGTGCCAGCAGAAGGGACAGTTACGAGCAGTACTTC. Protein sequence: CASRRDSYEQYF.

The chain employs TRBV28 and TRBJ1-5; TRBD1 is a possible D gene (5 bases). This CDR3 is 15 amino acids long. CDR1 is MDHEN, CDR2 SYDVKM, per germline. V lost 7 bases to trimming and J lost 0 bases, with 13 bases between them. CDR3 sequence: CASTSGGYSNQPQHF. The DNA for the CDR3 is TGTGCCAGCACCTCTGGGGGGTATAGCAATCAGCCCCAGCATTTT. Combining the CDR3 with reference TRBV28 and TRBJ1-5 gives the whole variable domain DVKVTQSSRYLVKRTGEKVFLECVQDMDHENMFWYRQDPGLGLRLIYFSYDVKMKEKGDIPEGYSVSREKKERFSLILESASTNQTSMYLCASTSGGYSNQPQHFGDGTRLSIL.

In its sample, this clonotype was seen a few times. This chain joins TRBV4-2 and TRBJ2-1; the match to TRBD1 covers 7 bases. Germline V lookup: CDR1 LGHNA, CDR2 YNFKEQ. This CDR3 contains 14 residues. With V trimmed by 4 bases and J by 4 bases, 4 bases remained unmatched. CDR3 bases: TGTGCCAGCAGCCCGACAGGGTCGTACAATGAGCAGTTCTTC. Translation: CASSPTGSYNEQFF.

This clonotype occurred many times. The chain links TRBV2 to TRBJ1-2, with D perhaps TRBD1 (5 bases). Germline lookup yields CDR1 SNHLY and CDR2 FYNNEI. V lost 6 bases and J lost 4, with 9 bases in between. The CDR3 sequence is 12 residues long. The CDR3 coding sequence is TGTGCCAGCAGGACAGACTTCTATGGCTACACCTTC. Translated: CASRTDFYGYTF.

This clonotype was seen ten or more times. This rearrangement joins TRBV18 to TRBJ1-1, with a possible D match to TRBD1 (6 bases). The CDR3 length is 15 residues. The germline gives CDR1 KGHSH, CDR2 LQKENI. V was clipped by 5 bases and J by 0 bases, with 13 bases between them. DNA for the CDR3: TGTGCCAGCTCAGCCACGGGGACAATGAACACTGAAGCTTTCTTT. This translates into CASSATGTMNTEAFF.

Of note for this clonotype: Being one base from a much bigger clone, this may be a read error. This chain connects TRBV27 to TRBJ2-7; D call uncertain. Trimming cost V 3 bases and J 0 bases, with 12 bases left between them. Germline V gene lookup returns CDR1 MNHEY and CDR2 SMNVEV (reference sequence). This CDR3 is built from 15 residues. CDR3 bases: TGTGCCAGCAGTTTGACCAGCTACCCCTCCTACGAGCAGTACTTC. Its translation: CASSLTSYPSYEQYF.

This clonotype has ten or more counts. The gene calls are TRBV7-2 and TRBJ1-5; no clear D gene. The CDR3 consists of 14 residues. Deletions cut 1 base from V and 0 bases from J, with 4 bases between. Germline assignment: CDR1 SGHTA and CDR2 FQGNSA. CDR3 in amino acids: CASSLVDSNQPQHF. For the CDR3, the DNA is TGTGCCAGCAGCTTAGTGGATAGCAATCAGCCCCAGCATTTT.

This clonotype has more than one count but fewer than ten. This CDR3 reads CASSLSGQGKVAAFF. CDR3 coding DNA: TGTGCCAGCAGCTTGTCGGGTCAGGGCAAGGTTGCAGCTTTCTTT. The chain joins TRBV5-6 to TRBJ1-1, with D possibly being TRBD1 (5 bases). This CDR3 comprises 15 residues. Germline V lookup: CDR1 SGHDT, CDR2 YYEEEE. Deletions cut 1 base from V and 10 bases from J, with 20 bases between.

This clonotype was found a few times. The rearrangement uses TRBV29-1 and TRBJ1-1, with TRBD1 as a possible D gene (5 bases). V gave up 7 bases and J gave up 1 base, with 13 bases separating them. This CDR3 has 13 amino acids. Germline V CDR1 and CDR2: SQVTM, ANQGSEA. DNA for the CDR3: TGCAGCGCCCTAGACGGGACGAACACTGAAGCTTTCTTT. Amino acids: CSALDGTNTEAFF. The whole variable domain, filled in from reference TRBV29-1 and TRBJ1-1, reads SAVISQKPSRDICQRGTSLTIQCQVDSQVTMMFWYRQQPGQSLTLIATANQGSEATYESGFVIDKFPISRPNLTFSTLTVSNMSPEDSSIYLCSALDGTNTEAFFGQGTRLTVV.

This chain uses TRBV10-3 with TRBJ2-7; either TRBD1 or TRBD2 may supply D (5 bases each). The CDR3 has 12 amino acids. The germline V and J ends were trimmed by 3 bases and 6 bases, with 9 bases remaining between them. Looked up from germline, CDR1 is ENHRY and CDR2 is SYGVKD. The CDR3 sequence: CAISDAGTEQYF. The CDR3, as DNA: TGTGCCATCAGTGACGCAGGGACCGAGCAGTACTTC.

This clonotype has a handful of counts. This chain uses TRBV4-3 with TRBJ2-3; 9 bases match TRBD2. The CDR3 spans 15 residues. Germline lookup yields CDR1 LGHNA and CDR2 YSLEER. With V trimmed by 2 bases and J by 9 bases, 9 bases remained unmatched. Here the CDR3 reads CASSQRGGAEDTQYF. CDR3 nucleotides: TGCGCCAGCAGCCAACGCGGGGGGGCCGAGGACACGCAGTATTTT.

This clonotype was detected many times. This rearrangement joins TRBV6-2 or TRBV6-3 to TRBJ2-1; D gene ambiguous. The CDR3 runs 15 residues. Looked up from germline, CDR1 is MNHEY and CDR2 is SVGEGT. V shed 3 bases and J shed 4 bases, with 13 bases lying between them. The CDR3 protein is CASSYSALGYNEQFF. DNA of the CDR3: TGTGCCAGCAGTTATAGTGCCCTGGGGTACAATGAGCAGTTCTTC.

This clonotype was counted many times. This chain joins TRBV28 and TRBJ2-7, with D perhaps given as TRBD1 or TRBD2 (5 bases each). This CDR3 is built from 15 residues. V dropped 4 bases and J dropped 5 bases, with 18 bases sitting between them. The germline CDR1 and CDR2 sequences are MDHEN and SYDVKM. CDR3 nucleotide sequence: TGTGCCAGCAGTTCCCTGGGGGTGTCACGGGACGAGCAGTACTTC. Its translation is CASSSLGVSRDEQYF.

This clonotype was picked up many times. The rearrangement uses TRBV28 and TRBJ2-7; 11 bases align to TRBD2. Germline V lookup: CDR1 MDHEN, CDR2 SYDVKM. The V gene end was trimmed by 4 bases and the J gene end by 4 bases; junction bases not matched to a gene: 9. The CDR3 sequence is 16 residues long. The CDR3: CASSSLAGGPGYEQYF. The CDR3 bases are TGTGCCAGCAGTTCCTTAGCGGGGGGGCCGGGTTACGAGCAGTACTTC.

The rearrangement links TRBV24-1 to TRBJ2-1; the match to TRBD2 covers 8 bases. CDR1 KGHDR and CDR2 SFDVKD come from the germline V gene. V lost 5 bases, J lost 8 bases, and 13 bases stayed unmatched. The CDR3 extends over 16 amino acids. The CDR3 sequence: CATSALRRGGLDEQFF. DNA of the CDR3: TGTGCCACCAGTGCTCTTCGACGGGGGGGCCTGGATGAGCAGTTCTTC.

In this sample, this clonotype turned up many times. The chain joins TRBV3-1 to TRBJ2-3; 7 nucleotides align to TRBD1. The CDR3 length is 13 residues. Germline-derived CDR1 and CDR2 are LGHDT and YNNKEL (reference sequence). V was clipped by 7 bases and J by 4 bases; unmatched bases: 5. The CDR3 here is CASNRQGADTQYF. CDR3 nucleotide sequence: TGTGCCAGCAACCGACAGGGAGCAGATACGCAGTATTTT.

This sequence joins TRBV5-4 and TRBJ2-3; D could derive from TRBD1 or TRBD2 (5 bases each). Trimming left V 4 bases short and J 2 bases short, with 11 bases between. The CDR3 is 14 amino acids. CDR1 is SGHNT, CDR2 YYREEE, per germline (reference sequence). The CDR3 bases are TGTGCCAGCAGCCACCGGGACCCCACAGATACGCAGTATTTT. It encodes CASSHRDPTDTQYF.

The CDR3 DNA reads as TGTGCCATCAGGGGGACTAGCCCTGACACCGGGGAGCTGTTTTTT. Translation: CAIRGTSPDTGELFF. The chain has TRBV10-3 and TRBJ2-2; 9 bases map to TRBD2. Germline-derived CDR1 and CDR2 are ENHRY and SYGVKD. The CDR3 length is 15 residues. V lost 6 bases, J lost 3 bases, and 5 bases stayed unmatched.

In this sample, this clonotype turned up a few times. The rearrangement uses TRBV7-3 and TRBJ2-1, with TRBD2 matching 11 bases. The germline V gene encodes CDR1 SGHTA and CDR2 FQGTGA. The V segment lost 6 bases and the J segment 10 bases; nucleotides outside the gene matches: 8. The CDR3 consists of 14 residues. CDR3 nucleotides: TGTGCCAGCAGTCGACTAGCGGGGTTGGAAGAGCAGTTCTTC. Translating gives CASSRLAGLEEQFF.

The genes are TRBV12-3 or TRBV12-4 and TRBJ1-2, with D possibly being TRBD1 (6 bases). The CDR3 length is 19 residues. Trimming stripped 0 bases from V and 4 bases from J, with 24 bases between. CDR3 sequence reads: CASSLAWSIVGGRTYGYTF. Here the CDR3 DNA reads TGTGCCAGCAGTTTAGCGTGGTCTATTGTTGGGGGGCGTACCTATGGCTACACCTTC.